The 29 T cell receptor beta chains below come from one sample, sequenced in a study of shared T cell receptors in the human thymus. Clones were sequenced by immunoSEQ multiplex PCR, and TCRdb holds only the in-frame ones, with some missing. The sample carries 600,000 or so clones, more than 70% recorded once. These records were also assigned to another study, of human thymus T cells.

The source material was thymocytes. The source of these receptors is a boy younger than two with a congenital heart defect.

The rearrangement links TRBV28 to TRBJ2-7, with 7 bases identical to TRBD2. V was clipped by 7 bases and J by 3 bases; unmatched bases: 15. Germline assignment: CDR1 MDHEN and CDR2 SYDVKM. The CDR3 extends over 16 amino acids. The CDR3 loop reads CASTPAAGGGHYEQYF. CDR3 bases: TGTGCCAGCACCCCGGCGGCGGGCGGGGGTCACTACGAGCAGTACTTC.

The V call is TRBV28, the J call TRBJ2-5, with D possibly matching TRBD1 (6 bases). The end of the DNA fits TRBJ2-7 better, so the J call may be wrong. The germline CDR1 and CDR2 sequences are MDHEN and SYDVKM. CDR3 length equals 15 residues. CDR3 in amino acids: CASSPWTVPGYEQYF. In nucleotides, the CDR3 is TGTGCCAGCAGTCCATGGACAGTCCCGGGGTACGAGCAGTACTTC.

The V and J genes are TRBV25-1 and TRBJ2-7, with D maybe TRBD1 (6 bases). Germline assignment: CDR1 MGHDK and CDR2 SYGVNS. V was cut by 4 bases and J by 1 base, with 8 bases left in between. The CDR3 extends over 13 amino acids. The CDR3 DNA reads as TGTGCCAGCAGTGGGCAGGGGTCCTACGAGCAGTACTTC. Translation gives CASSGQGSYEQYF.

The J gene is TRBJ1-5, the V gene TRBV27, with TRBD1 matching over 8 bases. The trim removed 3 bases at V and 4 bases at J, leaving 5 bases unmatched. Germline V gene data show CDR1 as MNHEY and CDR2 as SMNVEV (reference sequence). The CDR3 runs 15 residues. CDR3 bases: TGTGCCAGCAGTTTCACAGGGGGGACGAATCAGCCCCAGCATTTT. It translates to CASSFTGGTNQPQHF.

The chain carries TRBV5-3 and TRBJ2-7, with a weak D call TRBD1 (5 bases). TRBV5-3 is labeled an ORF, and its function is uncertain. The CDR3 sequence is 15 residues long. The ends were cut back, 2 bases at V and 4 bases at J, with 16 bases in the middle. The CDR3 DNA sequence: TGTGCCAGAAGCTTTCCGACAGCCTATGAGTACGAGCAGTACTTC. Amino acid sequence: CARSFPTAYEYEQYF.

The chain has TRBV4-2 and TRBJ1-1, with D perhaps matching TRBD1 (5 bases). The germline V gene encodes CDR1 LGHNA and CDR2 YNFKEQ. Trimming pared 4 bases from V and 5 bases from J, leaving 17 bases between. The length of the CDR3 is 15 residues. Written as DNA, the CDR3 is TGTGCCAGCAGCCGGGGCTTGCAGGGAAAGACTGAAGCTTTCTTT. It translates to CASSRGLQGKTEAFF.

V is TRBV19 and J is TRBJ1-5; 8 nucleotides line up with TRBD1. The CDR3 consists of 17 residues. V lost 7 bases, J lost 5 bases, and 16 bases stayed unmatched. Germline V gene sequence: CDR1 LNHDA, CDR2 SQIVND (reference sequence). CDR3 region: CASTVRDDRGSYQPQHF. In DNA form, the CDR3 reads TGTGCCAGTACTGTCCGGGATGACAGGGGATCATATCAGCCCCAGCATTTT.

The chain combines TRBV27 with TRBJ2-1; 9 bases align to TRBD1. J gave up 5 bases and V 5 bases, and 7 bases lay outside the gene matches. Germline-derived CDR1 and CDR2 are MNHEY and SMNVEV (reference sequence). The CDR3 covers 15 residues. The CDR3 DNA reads TGTGCCAGCAGTATGACAGGGGGGGTAGACAATGAGCAGTTCTTC. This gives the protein CASSMTGGVDNEQFF.

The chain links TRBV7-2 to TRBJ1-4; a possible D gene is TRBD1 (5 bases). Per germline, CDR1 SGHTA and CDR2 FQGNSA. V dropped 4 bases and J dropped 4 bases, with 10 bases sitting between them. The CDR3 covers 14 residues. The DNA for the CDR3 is TGTGCCAGCAGCTCCCGGGACTATAATGAAAAACTGTTTTTT. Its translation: CASSSRDYNEKLFF.

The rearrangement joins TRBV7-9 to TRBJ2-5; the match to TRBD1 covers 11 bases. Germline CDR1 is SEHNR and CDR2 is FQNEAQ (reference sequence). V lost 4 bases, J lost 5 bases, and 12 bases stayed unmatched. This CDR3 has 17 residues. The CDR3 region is CASSSHRDRGSRETQYF. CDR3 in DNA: TGTGCCAGCAGCTCACACAGGGACAGGGGGTCAAGGGAGACCCAGTACTTC. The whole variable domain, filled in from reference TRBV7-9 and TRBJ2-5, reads DTGVSQNPRHKITKRGQNVTFRCDPISEHNRLYWYRQTLGQGPEFLTYFQNEAQLEKSRLLSDRFSAERPKGSFSTLEIQRTEQGDSAMYLCASSSHRDRGSRETQYFGPGTRLLVL.

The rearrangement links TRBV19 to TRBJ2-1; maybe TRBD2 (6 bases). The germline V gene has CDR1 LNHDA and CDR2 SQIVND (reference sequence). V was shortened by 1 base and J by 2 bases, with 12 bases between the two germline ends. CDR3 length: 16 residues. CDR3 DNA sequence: TGTGCCAGTAGTATAGCAGGGAGGAGCCCCTACAATGAGCAGTTCTTC. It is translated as CASSIAGRSPYNEQFF.

The CDR3 reads CASSFPPTGGEEQYF. CDR3 nucleotides: TGTGCCAGCAGTTTCCCCCCAACAGGGGGCGAAGAGCAGTACTTC. The V and J genes are TRBV28 and TRBJ2-7; TRBD1 agrees at 9 bases. The V segment lost 3 bases and the J segment 7 bases; nucleotides outside the gene matches: 10. CDR1 and CDR2 from the germline V gene are MDHEN and SYDVKM. The CDR3 length is 15 residues.

Written as DNA, the CDR3 is TGCGCCAGCAGCTTACTAGCGGGAGCCGGGGAGCTGTTTTTT. Its protein product is CASSLLAGAGELFF. The chain links TRBV5-1 to TRBJ2-2; 11 nucleotides line up with TRBD2. The germline V gene encodes CDR1 SGHRS and CDR2 YFSETQ. The length of the CDR3 is 14 residues. The ends lost 2 bases at V and 6 bases at J; junction bases unmatched: 0.

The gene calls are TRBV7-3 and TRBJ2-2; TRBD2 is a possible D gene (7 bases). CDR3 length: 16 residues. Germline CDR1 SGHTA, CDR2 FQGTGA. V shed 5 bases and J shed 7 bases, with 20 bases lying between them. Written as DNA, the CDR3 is TGTGCCAGCAGCCATCCCGGGGGGCTAAAGAGCGGGGAGCTGTTTTTT. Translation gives CASSHPGGLKSGELFF.

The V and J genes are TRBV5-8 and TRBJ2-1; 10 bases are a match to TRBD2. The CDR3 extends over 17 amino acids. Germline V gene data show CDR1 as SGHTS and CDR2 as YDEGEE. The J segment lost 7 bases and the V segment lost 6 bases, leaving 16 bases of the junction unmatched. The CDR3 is CASIFPGLSGRGNEQFF. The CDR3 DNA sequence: TGTGCCAGCATCTTCCCCGGGCTAAGCGGGAGGGGTAATGAGCAGTTCTTC.

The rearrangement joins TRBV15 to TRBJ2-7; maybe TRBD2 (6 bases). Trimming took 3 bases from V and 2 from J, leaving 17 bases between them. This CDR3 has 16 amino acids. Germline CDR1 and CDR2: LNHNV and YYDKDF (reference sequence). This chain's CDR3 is CATSSRSRDCPYEQYF. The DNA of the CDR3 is TGTGCCACCAGCAGCAGGAGCCGGGACTGCCCCTACGAGCAGTACTTC. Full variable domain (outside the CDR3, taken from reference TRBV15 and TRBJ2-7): DAMVIQNPRYQVTQFGKPVTLSCSQTLNHNVMYWYQQKSSQAPKLLFHYYDKDFNNEADTPDNFQSRRPNTSFCFLDIRSPGLGDTAMYLCATSSRSRDCPYEQYFGPGTRLTVT.

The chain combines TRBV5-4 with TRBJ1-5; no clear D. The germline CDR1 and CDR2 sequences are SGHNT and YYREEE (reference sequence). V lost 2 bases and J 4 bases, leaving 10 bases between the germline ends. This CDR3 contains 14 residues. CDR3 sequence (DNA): TGTGCCAGCAGCTTAACACCCGGGAATCAGCCCCAGCATTTT. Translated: CASSLTPGNQPQHF. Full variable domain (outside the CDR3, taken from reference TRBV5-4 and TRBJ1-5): ETGVTQSPTHLIKTRGQQVTLRCSSQSGHNTVSWYQQALGQGPQFIFQYYREEENGRGNFPPRFSGLQFPNYSSELNVNALELDDSALYLCASSLTPGNQPQHFGDGTRLSIL.

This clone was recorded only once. The CDR3 region has the DNA TGTGCCAGCTCACCTCCGACAGGGAGTTATGGGGAAAGTCAGCCCCAGCATTTT. Translated, it gives CASSPPTGSYGESQPQHF. V usage is TRBV18 and J usage is TRBJ1-5; 7 bases fit TRBD1. V lost 3 bases and J lost 6; bases outside the gene matches: 17. Per germline, CDR1 KGHSH and CDR2 LQKENI. CDR3 length: 18 residues.

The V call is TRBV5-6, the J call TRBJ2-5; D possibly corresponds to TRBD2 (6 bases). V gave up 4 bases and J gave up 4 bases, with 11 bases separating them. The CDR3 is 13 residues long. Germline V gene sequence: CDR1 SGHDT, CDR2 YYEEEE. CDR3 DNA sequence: TGTGCCAGCAGCCTTAGAGCGGGAGAGACCCAGTACTTC. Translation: CASSLRAGETQYF.

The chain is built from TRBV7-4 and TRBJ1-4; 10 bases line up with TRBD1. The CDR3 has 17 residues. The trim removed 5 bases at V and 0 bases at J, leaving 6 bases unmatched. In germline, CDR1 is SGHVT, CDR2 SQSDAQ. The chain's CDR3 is CASSQGQGIPTNEKLFF. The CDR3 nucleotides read TGTGCCAGCAGCCAGGGACAGGGGATCCCAACTAATGAAAAACTGTTTTTT.

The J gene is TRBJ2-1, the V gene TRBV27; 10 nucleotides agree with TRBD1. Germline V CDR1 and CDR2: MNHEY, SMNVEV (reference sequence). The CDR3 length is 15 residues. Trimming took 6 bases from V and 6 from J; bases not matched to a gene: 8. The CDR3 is CASSEDRGGGNEQFF. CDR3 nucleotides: TGTGCCAGCAGCGAGGACAGGGGGGGTGGCAATGAGCAGTTCTTC.

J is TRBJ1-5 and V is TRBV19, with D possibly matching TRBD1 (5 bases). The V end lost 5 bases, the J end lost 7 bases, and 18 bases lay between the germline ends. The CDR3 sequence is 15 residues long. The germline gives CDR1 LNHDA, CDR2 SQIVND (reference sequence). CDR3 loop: CASSPARQGGQPQHF. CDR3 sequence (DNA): TGTGCCAGTAGTCCGGCTAGGCAGGGAGGACAGCCCCAGCATTTT.

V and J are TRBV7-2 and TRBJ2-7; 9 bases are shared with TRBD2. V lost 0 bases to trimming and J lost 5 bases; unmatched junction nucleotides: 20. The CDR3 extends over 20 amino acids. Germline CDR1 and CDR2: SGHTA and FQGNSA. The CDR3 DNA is TGTGCCAGCAGCTTAGCGCAGGGAGGGCCCTGGGGACTAGCCCTCCACGAGCAGTACTTC. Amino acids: CASSLAQGGPWGLALHEQYF.

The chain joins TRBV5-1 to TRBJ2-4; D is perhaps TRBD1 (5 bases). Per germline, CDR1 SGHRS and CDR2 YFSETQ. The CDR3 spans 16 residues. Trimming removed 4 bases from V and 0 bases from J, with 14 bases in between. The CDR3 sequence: CASSPGQNLAKNIQYF. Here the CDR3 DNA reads TGCGCCAGCAGCCCTGGACAAAATCTAGCCAAAAACATTCAGTACTTC.

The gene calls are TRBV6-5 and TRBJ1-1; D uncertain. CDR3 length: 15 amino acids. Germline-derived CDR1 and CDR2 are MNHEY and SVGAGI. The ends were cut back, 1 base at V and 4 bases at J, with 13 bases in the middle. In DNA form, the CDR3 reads TGTGCCAGCAGTTACTTCCTTAATGGGAGCACTGAAGCTTTCTTT. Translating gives CASSYFLNGSTEAFF.

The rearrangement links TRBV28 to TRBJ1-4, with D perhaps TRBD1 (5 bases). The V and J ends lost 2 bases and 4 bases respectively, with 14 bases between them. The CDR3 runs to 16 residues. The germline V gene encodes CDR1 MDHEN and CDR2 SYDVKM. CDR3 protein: CASSLQVGGYNEKLFF. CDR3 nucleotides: TGTGCCAGCAGTTTACAGGTTGGGGGGTATAATGAAAAACTGTTTTTT.

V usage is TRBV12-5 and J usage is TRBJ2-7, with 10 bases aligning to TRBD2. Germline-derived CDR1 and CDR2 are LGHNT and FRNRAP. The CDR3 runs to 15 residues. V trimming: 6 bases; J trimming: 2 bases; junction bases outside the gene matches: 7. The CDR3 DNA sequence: TGTGCTAGTGGGGTACAGCGGGAGGGTCCCTACGAGCAGTACTTC. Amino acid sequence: CASGVQREGPYEQYF.

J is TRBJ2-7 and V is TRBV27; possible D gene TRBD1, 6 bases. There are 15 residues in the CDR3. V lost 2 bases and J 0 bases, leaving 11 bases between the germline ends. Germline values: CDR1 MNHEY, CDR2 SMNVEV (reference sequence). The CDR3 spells CASSLRGQPSYEQYF. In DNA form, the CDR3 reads TGTGCCAGCAGTTTACGAGGACAGCCCTCCTACGAGCAGTACTTC.

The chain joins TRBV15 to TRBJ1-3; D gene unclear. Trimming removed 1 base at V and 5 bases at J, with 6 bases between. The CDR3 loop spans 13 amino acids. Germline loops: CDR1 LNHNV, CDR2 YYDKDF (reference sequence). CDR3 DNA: TGTGCCACCAGCAGAGGAGAGAGAAACACCATATATTTT. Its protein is CATSRGERNTIYF.